A selection of T cell receptor beta chains follows, all from one sample in a study of blood T cell repertoires in COVID-19. The assay was immunoSEQ multiplex PCR, and TCRdb's table has in-frame clones only and misses some. Seen here are tens of thousands of clones, over 70% observed once, and the top ten hold 25% to 35%. Source material: peripheral blood. The source is a human donor in a cohort sampled during active COVID-19. The CDR3 runs from the conserved cysteine through the conserved F or W. Fields, in order: J gene, clone size, V gene, D gene, CDR3 DNA, CDR3 protein. The D gene is left open where the match is weak. Clone size is not always given. Where it is, it says once, few, many or a class for expanded clones.

>TRBJ1-2|once|TRBV5-6|-
TGTGCCAGCAGCTTGGCCGGGGGCTACACCTTC
CASSLAGGYTF
>TRBJ2-5|once|TRBV28|TRBD1
TGTGCCAGCAGTACAGGGGTTCAAGAGACCCAGTACTTC
CASSTGVQETQYF
>TRBJ1-5|-|TRBV30|-
TGTGCCTGGAGGGGTCAGGGGCAGAATCAGCCCCAGCATTTT
CAWRGQGQNQPQHF
>TRBJ2-5|-|TRBV6-5|TRBD1
TGTGCCAGCAGTACCCGGACAGGGCAAGAGACCCAGTACTTC
CASSTRTGQETQYF
>TRBJ2-5|few|TRBV7-7|TRBD1
TGTGCTAGCAGCTTGGGTGGGGCAGGGGGAGAGACCCAGTACTTC
CASSLGGAGGETQYF
>TRBJ1-5|-|TRBV7-9|-
TGTGCCAGCAGCCAGTGGAGCCAGCCCCAGCATTTT
CASSQWSQPQHF
>TRBJ1-3|-|TRBV5-5|-
TGTGCCAGCAGCCTGGCCGGGACTGACGGACGGACCATATATTTT
CASSLAGTDGRTIYF
>TRBJ2-1|few|TRBV7-8|-
TGTGCCAGCAGCCCCGCGATGAATGAGCAGTTCTTC
CASSPAMNEQFF
>TRBJ1-2|-|TRBV30|-
TGTGCCTGGAGTTTACAGGGTCCGGTTAGCTACACCTTC
CAWSLQGPVSYTF
>TRBJ1-1|few|TRBV6-5|TRBD1
TGTGCCAGCAGTCGGACAGGGATGAACACTGAAGCTTTCTTT
CASSRTGMNTEAFF
>TRBJ1-5|once|TRBV6-6|TRBD1
TGTGCCAGCAGCCCAGGACAGGGGGTCCACAATCAGCCCCAGCATTTT
CASSPGQGVHNQPQHF
>TRBJ1-2|few|TRBV14|-
TGTGCCAGCAGCCAAGATATCCAGGGCCTCTATGGCTACACCTTC
CASSQDIQGLYGYTF
>TRBJ1-1|-|TRBV11-2|-
TGTGCCAGCAGCTTAGGCTACTCGGGGACTGAAGCTTTCTTT
CASSLGYSGTEAFF
>TRBJ2-1|-|TRBV2|TRBD2
TGTGCCAGCAGTCCCGGGACTAGCATCTCAGGGGAGCAGTTCTTC
CASSPGTSISGEQFF
>TRBJ2-1|few|TRBV9|-
TGTGCCAGCAGCGTACAAGGGGCACACCCCTACAATGAGCAGTTCTTC
CASSVQGAHPYNEQFF
>TRBJ2-7|-|TRBV11-2|TRBD1
TGTGCCAGCAGCGCATCGACAGGGAATAGGTACGAGCAGTACTTC
CASSASTGNRYEQYF
>TRBJ1-2|once|TRBV6-2/TRBV6-3|-
TGTGCCAGCAGTTACCCCCCGATCGTGGGGCGTGGCGGCTACACCTTC
CASSYPPIVGRGGYTF
>TRBJ2-1|-|TRBV10-3|TRBD2
TGTGCCATCAGTGAAGGAGGCGGGACTAGCGGGATAGGTTCCTACAATGAGCAGTTCTTC
CAISEGGGTSGIGSYNEQFF
>TRBJ1-1|-|TRBV9|TRBD1
TGTGCCAGCAGCCCCCGGGACAGGGGGAACACTGAAGCTTTCTTT
CASSPRDRGNTEAFF
>TRBJ1-1|many|TRBV30|-
TGTGCCTGGAGTCATTGGGGGGGAAAGGCTGAAGCTTTCTTT
CAWSHWGGKAEAFF
>TRBJ2-4|-|TRBV29-1|-
TGCAGCGTTGAAGCTAGTTCCTCCGGCATTCAGTACTTC
CSVEASSSGIQYF
>TRBJ1-6|-|TRBV27|-
TGTGCCAGCAGTAGGGGTGACAGGCATGGTAATTCACCCCTCCACTTT
CASSRGDRHGNSPLHF
>TRBJ1-5|-|TRBV28|TRBD1
TGTGCCAGCAGCCAACAGGGGGGGTACGATCAGCCCCAGCATTTT
CASSQQGGYDQPQHF
>TRBJ1-1|few|TRBV3-1/TRBV3-2|-
TGTGCCAGCAGCCTAGGGGGACGGAACACTGAAGCTTTCTTT
CASSLGGRNTEAFF
>TRBJ2-2|-|TRBV11-3|-
TGTGCCAGCAGCTTACGGAGCCCGTCCGGGGAGCTGTTTTTT
CASSLRSPSGELFF
>TRBJ1-2|-|TRBV6-5|TRBD1
TGTGCCAGCAGCCAGGGGACAGTTTATGGCTACACCTTC
CASSQGTVYGYTF
>TRBJ1-5|-|TRBV4-2|-
TGTGCCAGCAGCCAAGCACAGGGCAATCAGCCCCAGCATTTT
CASSQAQGNQPQHF